One sample yielded the 2 T cell receptor beta chains listed below, sequenced in a study of T cells in Graves' hyperthyroidism and ophthalmopathy. It was RNA transcripts that yielded the amplified TCR beta CDR3 regions. Primed by the HTBI set, a first-round RT-PCR was run on the TCR CDR3. TCRdb reprocessed the multiplex PCR reads with MiXCR, giving one entry per CDR3 protein. Of fewer than 350,000 distinct CDR3 sequences in the sample, approximately 18% are singletons; the top ten hold 39%. The sample comprised blood. The receptors were gathered from a man aged 45 to 65 with Graves' ophthalmopathy.

The table lists this clonotype with a few counts. The gene calls are TRBV28 and TRBJ2-7; D not resolved. Germline CDR1 MDHEN, CDR2 SYDVKM. The CDR3 totals 13 residues. The ends were cut back, 6 bases at V and 0 bases at J, with 9 bases in the middle. CDR3 DNA sequence: TGTGCCAGCAGCCAGTCAGGCTCCTACGAGCAGTACTTC. The encoded protein is CASSQSGSYEQYF.

The genes are TRBV5-4 and TRBJ1-4; TRBD1 matches 9 bases. This CDR3 has 13 amino acids. The V gene end was trimmed by 10 bases and the J gene end by 5 bases; junction bases not matched to a gene: 6. Germline CDR1 SGHNT, CDR2 YYREEE (reference sequence). The chain's CDR3 is CAGRDRENEKLFF. The CDR3 nucleotides read TGTGCCGGACGGGACAGGGAGAATGAAAAACTGTTTTTT.